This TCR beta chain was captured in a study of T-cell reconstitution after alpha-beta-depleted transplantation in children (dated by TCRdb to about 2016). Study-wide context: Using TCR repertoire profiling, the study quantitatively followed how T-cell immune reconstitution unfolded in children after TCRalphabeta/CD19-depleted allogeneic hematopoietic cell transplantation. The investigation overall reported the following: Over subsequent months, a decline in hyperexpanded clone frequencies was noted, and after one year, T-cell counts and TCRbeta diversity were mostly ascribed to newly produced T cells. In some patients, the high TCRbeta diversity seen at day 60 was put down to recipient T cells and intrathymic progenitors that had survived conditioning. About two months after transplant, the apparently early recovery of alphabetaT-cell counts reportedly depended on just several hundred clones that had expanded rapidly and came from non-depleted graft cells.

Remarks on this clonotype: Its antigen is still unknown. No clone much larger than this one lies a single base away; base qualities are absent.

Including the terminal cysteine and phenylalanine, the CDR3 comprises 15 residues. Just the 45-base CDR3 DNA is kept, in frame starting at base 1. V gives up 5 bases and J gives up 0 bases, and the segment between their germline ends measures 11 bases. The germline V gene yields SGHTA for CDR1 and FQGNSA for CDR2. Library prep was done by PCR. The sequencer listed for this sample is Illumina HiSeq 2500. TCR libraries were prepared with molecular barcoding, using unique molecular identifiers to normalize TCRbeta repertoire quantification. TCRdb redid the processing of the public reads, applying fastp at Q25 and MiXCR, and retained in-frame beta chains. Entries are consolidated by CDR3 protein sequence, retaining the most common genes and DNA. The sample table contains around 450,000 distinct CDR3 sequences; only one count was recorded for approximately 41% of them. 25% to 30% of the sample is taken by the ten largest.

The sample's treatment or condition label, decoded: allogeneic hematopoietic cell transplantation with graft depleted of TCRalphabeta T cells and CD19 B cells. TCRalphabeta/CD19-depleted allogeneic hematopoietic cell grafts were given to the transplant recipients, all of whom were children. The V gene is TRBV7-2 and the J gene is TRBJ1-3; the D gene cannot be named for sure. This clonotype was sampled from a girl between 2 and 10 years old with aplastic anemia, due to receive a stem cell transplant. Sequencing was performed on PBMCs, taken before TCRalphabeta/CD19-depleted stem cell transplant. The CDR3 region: CASSPRAYSGNTIYF. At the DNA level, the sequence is TGTGCCAGCAGCCCCCGAGCTTACTCTGGAAACACCATATATTTT.